This entry lists 23 T cell receptor beta chains sequenced from one sample in a study of Graves' ophthalmopathy and Graves' hyperthyroidism. CDR3 regions of TCR beta were amplified from RNA transcripts. Amplification began with first-round RT-PCR using HTBI primers, then second-round multiplex PCR was performed. TCRdb re-called the multiplex PCR reads through MiXCR, storing one row per CDR3 protein. The sample gives approximately 1.2 million distinct CDR3 sequences, 35% to 45% of which show up once; 11% is in the top ten. Sequencing was performed on peripheral blood or thyroid tissue (not recorded which). These receptors originate from an adult man with Graves' hyperthyroidism.

This clonotype was seen repeatedly, ten times or more. The rearrangement uses TRBV28 and TRBJ1-1, with 9 bases that match TRBD1. Germline CDR1 and CDR2: MDHEN and SYDVKM. The junction had 4 bases not matched to a gene; V was cut back by 5 bases and J by 9 bases. This CDR3 region has 12 residues. CDR3 region: CASSQQGAKAFF. The CDR3 DNA reads as TGTGCCAGCAGTCAACAGGGGGCGAAAGCTTTCTTT.

This clonotype was counted only a few times. The rearrangement joins TRBV5-8 to TRBJ2-7, with D possibly matching TRBD1 (6 bases). CDR1 is SGHTS, CDR2 YDEGEE, per germline. V lost 4 bases and J 3 bases, leaving 17 bases between the germline ends. This CDR3 has 15 residues. Written as DNA, the CDR3 is TGTGCCAGCAGCGCAACCCGGGACAACTACTACGAGCAGTACTTC. Amino acids: CASSATRDNYYEQYF.

The J gene is TRBJ1-5, the V gene TRBV10-3, with D unresolved. This CDR3 has 14 amino acids. CDR1 ENHRY and CDR2 SYGVKD come from the germline V gene. Trimming pared 11 bases from V and 2 bases from J, leaving 16 bases between. The CDR3 region is CASRGNRGNQPQHF. In DNA form, the CDR3 reads TGTGCCTCTAGAGGGAACCGGGGCAATCAGCCCCAGCATTTT.

This chain connects TRBV20-1 to TRBJ1-5; D possibly corresponds to TRBD1 (6 bases). The germline V and J ends were trimmed by 2 bases and 1 base, with 18 bases remaining between them. The germline gives CDR1 DFQATT, CDR2 SNEGSKA (reference sequence). The length of the CDR3 is 17 residues. CDR3 region: CSARNAQGMWSNQPQHF. The CDR3 DNA is TGCAGTGCTAGAAATGCCCAGGGGATGTGGAGCAATCAGCCCCAGCATTTT.

This clonotype was seen repeatedly, ten times or more. This chain connects TRBV29-1 to TRBJ2-2; the match to TRBD2 covers 9 bases. This CDR3 contains 15 residues. Trimming cost V 6 bases and J 6 bases; bases outside gene matches: 11. Per germline, CDR1 SQVTM and CDR2 ANQGSEA. This CDR3 is CSVTGLAGGPGELFF. In DNA, the CDR3 is TGCAGCGTCACGGGCCTGGCGGGAGGGCCCGGGGAGCTGTTTTTT.

This clonotype came up many times. The rearrangement links TRBV19 to TRBJ1-2; a possible D gene is TRBD1 (6 bases). Per germline, CDR1 LNHDA and CDR2 SQIVND (reference sequence). Trimming removed 3 bases from V and 4 bases from J, with 15 bases in between. CDR3 size: 15 residues. In nucleotides, the CDR3 is TGTGCCAGTAGTATCCAATTGGACAGACCCTATGGCTACACCTTC. It specifies CASSIQLDRPYGYTF. Filled out from reference TRBV19 and TRBJ1-2, the complete variable domain reads DGGITQSPKYLFRKEGQNVTLSCEQNLNHDAMYWYRQDPGQGLRLIYYSQIVNDFQKGDIAEGYSVSREKKESFPLTVTSAQKNPTAFYLCASSIQLDRPYGYTFGSGTRLTVV.

The rearrangement uses TRBV6-5 and TRBJ1-2, with 9 bases identical to TRBD1. The CDR3 is made up of 16 amino acids. Germline V CDR1 and CDR2: MNHEY, SVGAGI. After removal of 2 bases from V and 3 bases from J, the junction contained 7 bases not matched to a gene. The CDR3 nucleotides read TGTGCCAGCAGTTACGTCATTGGGACAGGGCACTATGGCTACACCTTC. Translating gives CASSYVIGTGHYGYTF.

This clonotype appeared many times. V and J are TRBV7-3 and TRBJ2-7; D might be TRBD1 (5 bases). V shed 2 bases and J shed 4 bases, with 9 bases lying between them. The germline CDR1 and CDR2 sequences are SGHTA and FQGTGA. This CDR3 has 13 residues. DNA for the CDR3: TGTGCCAGCAGCTTAGGGAAGGGGTACGAGCAGTACTTC. It is translated as CASSLGKGYEQYF.

V usage is TRBV29-1 and J usage is TRBJ2-3, with D tentatively TRBD1 (5 bases). V was trimmed by 3 bases and J by 1 base, leaving 11 bases between them. The CDR3 has 14 residues. Germline V gene data show CDR1 as SQVTM and CDR2 as ANQGSEA. The CDR3 here is CSVEGLWGTDTQYF. The CDR3 DNA reads TGCAGCGTTGAGGGGCTGTGGGGCACAGATACGCAGTATTTT.

The chain is built from TRBV12-3 or TRBV12-4 and TRBJ1-6; weak D call: TRBD1 (6 bases). The CDR3 runs to 14 residues. Between the trimmed V and J ends, which lost 5 bases and 9 bases, there was a span of 14 bases. This CDR3 reads CASSPGANGSPLHF. For the CDR3, the DNA is TGTGCCAGCAGTCCGGGGGCAAACGGTTCACCCCTCCACTTT.

This clonotype was detected many times. The V gene is TRBV10-1, the J gene TRBJ2-2; tentatively, D is TRBD1 or TRBD2 (6 bases each). V was clipped by 0 bases and J by 3 bases, with 11 bases between them. CDR3 length equals 16 residues. The germline gives CDR1 WNHNN, CDR2 SYGVQD (reference sequence). CDR3 coding DNA: TGCGCCAGCAGTGAGTCGAACAGGGAGGACACCGGGGAGCTGTTTTTT. This codes for CASSESNREDTGELFF.

This clonotype was picked up a small number of times. The chain recombines TRBV11-2 with TRBJ2-2; TRBD2 aligns across 11 bases. V lost 2 bases to trimming and J lost 1 base; unmatched junction nucleotides: 3. This CDR3 comprises 17 residues. CDR1 SGHAT and CDR2 FQNNGV come from the germline V gene. The CDR3 reads CASSLLAGGLNTGELFF. CDR3 sequence (DNA): TGTGCCAGCAGCTTACTAGCGGGGGGCCTGAACACCGGGGAGCTGTTTTTT.

With respect to this clonotype: A much larger clone lies one base from this, so it may be a read error. Lacking the conserved final phenylalanine or tryptophan, this CDR3 likely reflects a read error. The chain links TRBV7-2 to TRBJ1-5; D gene unclear. Germline CDR1 reads SGHTA; CDR2 reads FQGNSA. The V and J ends lost 7 bases and 10 bases respectively, with 5 bases between them. The CDR3 has 9 residues. The CDR3 sequence: CASKRPQHY. CDR3 DNA sequence: TGTGCCAGCAAGAGACCCCAGCATTAT.

This clonotype was observed a few times. The V gene is TRBV9, the J gene TRBJ2-2, with D unclear. Trimming shortened V by 2 bases and J by 8 bases, and 13 bases separated the two germline ends. Germline V lookup: CDR1 SGDLS, CDR2 YYNGEE. The CDR3 extends over 14 amino acids. CDR3 loop: CASSVVGLQGELFF. CDR3 nucleotides: TGTGCCAGCAGCGTCGTGGGTCTACAGGGGGAGCTGTTTTTT.

This clonotype was detected a few times. This clone may be a read error of a much larger clone one base away. The gene calls are TRBV7-3 and TRBJ2-7; no clear D. The V gene lost 5 bases and the J gene lost 2 bases, with 10 bases spanning the gap. The CDR3 has 13 amino acids. CDR1 and CDR2 from the germline V gene are SGHTA and FQGTGA. DNA for the CDR3: TGTGCCAGCAGCCCGGAAGAGACCTACGAGCAGTACTTC. Translating gives CASSPEETYEQYF.

This clonotype was recorded at least ten times. The gene calls are TRBV6-5 and TRBJ1-1; D not certain. The CDR3 length is 13 residues. Germline values: CDR1 MNHEY, CDR2 SVGAGI. Trimming removed 8 bases at V and 2 bases at J, with 12 bases between. The CDR3 DNA reads as TGTGCCAGCGTTGCAGGAGATAACACTGAAGCTTTCTTT. Translated: CASVAGDNTEAFF.

On this clonotype: A much larger clone lies one base from this, so it may be a read error. The gene calls are TRBV7-9 and TRBJ2-2; D gene unclear. V was cut by 4 bases and J by 2 bases, with 11 bases left in between. In germline, CDR1 is SEHNR, CDR2 FQNEAQ (reference sequence). CDR3 size: 15 residues. DNA of the CDR3: TGTGCCAGCAGCTACGAACGGGCTAACACCGGGGAGCTGTTTTTT. Its translation is CASSYERANTGELFF.

This clonotype has more than one count but fewer than ten. The chain links TRBV11-2 to TRBJ1-3; D possibly corresponds to TRBD1 (5 bases). Between the trimmed V and J ends, which lost 2 bases and 0 bases, there was a span of 11 bases. Germline lookup yields CDR1 SGHAT and CDR2 FQNNGV. There are 16 residues in the CDR3. The CDR3 DNA reads TGTGCCAGCAGCTTAATTGGGGGAAACTCTGGAAACACCATATATTTT. The encoded protein is CASSLIGGNSGNTIYF.

This clonotype appeared a few times. The chain links TRBV25-1 to TRBJ2-7, with 8 bases aligning to TRBD1. The trim removed 5 bases at V and 3 bases at J, leaving 6 bases unmatched. Germline V gene data show CDR1 as MGHDK and CDR2 as SYGVNS. This CDR3 is built from 14 residues. CDR3 protein: CASSRQGRNYEQYF. CDR3 coding DNA: TGTGCCAGCAGTAGACAGGGGCGTAACTACGAGCAGTACTTC.

This clonotype appeared many times. J is TRBJ2-7 and V is TRBV15; D not certain. The CDR3 is 14 residues long. Germline loops: CDR1 LNHNV, CDR2 YYDKDF (reference sequence). Between the trimmed V and J ends, which lost 1 base and 2 bases, there was a span of 9 bases. The CDR3 nucleotides read TGTGCCACCAGCAGAGGCCAAAATACCTACGAGCAGTACTTC. It yields the protein CATSRGQNTYEQYF.

The J gene is TRBJ1-4, the V gene TRBV11-2; D remains unclear. Germline V gene sequence: CDR1 SGHAT, CDR2 FQNNGV. The germline V and J ends were trimmed by 5 bases and 0 bases, with 7 bases remaining between them. CDR3 length: 14 amino acids. CDR3 sequence: CASSREPTNEKLFF. CDR3 coding DNA: TGTGCCAGCAGCCGAGAGCCAACTAATGAAAAACTGTTTTTT.

CDR3 loop: CASREGQAENSPLHF. DNA for the CDR3: TGTGCCAGTAGAGAGGGACAGGCGGAGAATTCACCCCTCCACTTT. V and J are TRBV19 and TRBJ1-6; 8 bases are a match to TRBD1. V dropped 6 bases and J dropped 7; count of bases not matched to a gene: 8. This CDR3 spans 15 amino acids. Germline lookup yields CDR1 LNHDA and CDR2 SQIVND (reference sequence).

The chain recombines TRBV4-1 with TRBJ1-2; 10 bases fit TRBD1. This CDR3 is built from 16 residues. Germline V gives CDR1 MGHRA, CDR2 YSYEKL. The junction had 4 bases not matched to a gene; V was cut back by 0 bases and J by 3 bases. This CDR3 is CASSQEGTGVDYGYTF. The CDR3 bases are TGCGCCAGCAGCCAAGAAGGGACAGGGGTGGACTATGGCTACACCTTC.